This T cell receptor beta chain was captured by sequencing in a study of CD8 T cells in Susac syndrome. For the study at large: When blood was drawn, patients with Susac syndrome were on intravenous immunoglobulin alone, on corticosteroids, or therapy-naive. Points from the study as a whole: CD4+ T cell repertoires in Susac syndrome lacked clonal expansion.

RNA, at 0.5 to 1 ug, was reverse transcribed with random hexamers. Multiplex PCR with immunoSEQ amplified the TCR beta CDR3 across 54 Vbeta and 13 Jbeta. In TCRdb, the immunoSEQ multiplex PCR reads were re-called with MiXCR into one record per CDR3 protein. Counted here are hundreds of thousands of distinct CDR3 sequences, approximately 94% occurring once; the ten biggest clones make up roughly 0.14%. This clonotype was recorded once. The antigen is not known. The germline CDR1 and CDR2 sequences are DFQATT and SNEGSKA (reference sequence). V lost 5 bases and J lost 8; bases outside the gene matches: 13. CDR3 length: 15 amino acids.

This sequence was found in a human donor with Susac syndrome. This chain links TRBV20-1 with TRBJ2-3, with TRBD2 identical over 10 bases. Sequencing input: CD4+ T cells from PBMCs. CDR3 sequence reads: CSAVTSWASGGTQYF. CDR3 nucleotides: TGCAGTGCTGTAACCTCATGGGCTAGCGGGGGTACGCAGTATTTT.